The 13 T cell receptor beta chains below come from one sample, sequenced in a study of blood T cell repertoires in COVID-19. Assay used: immunoSEQ multiplex PCR; TCRdb lists only in-frame clones, some missing. The profile covers approximately 32,000 clones, with roughly 84% appearing a single time and around 15% taken by the ten largest. Sequencing was done on a sample of peripheral blood. Receptor source: a man in his sixties with active COVID-19.

This chain uses TRBV18 with TRBJ2-7; maybe TRBD2 (6 bases). V lost 4 bases, J lost 6 bases, and 13 bases lay in between. CDR3 length equals 13 residues. CDR1 KGHSH and CDR2 LQKENI come from the germline V gene. CDR3 coding DNA: TGTGCCAGCTCACTCAACCCGGGGGTCGAGCAGTACTTC. It yields the protein CASSLNPGVEQYF.

The genes are TRBV15 and TRBJ2-7, with 9 positions matching TRBD1. Germline trimming cut 3 bases from V and 3 bases from J; bases unmatched to any gene: 0. Germline values: CDR1 LNHNV, CDR2 YYDKDF (reference sequence). The CDR3 is made up of 13 amino acids. CDR3 bases: TGTGCCACCAGCAGGACAGGGGGCTACGAGCAGTACTTC. Translating gives CATSRTGGYEQYF.

The chain uses TRBV10-3 and TRBJ2-5, with D possibly being TRBD2 (6 bases). The CDR3 totals 14 residues. V was clipped by 2 bases and J by 7 bases, with 14 bases between them. Germline lookup yields CDR1 ENHRY and CDR2 SYGVKD. CDR3: CAISEAGGALTQYF. CDR3 nucleotide sequence: TGTGCCATCAGTGAGGCTGGAGGGGCCCTGACCCAGTACTTC.

The rearrangement joins TRBV6-2 or TRBV6-3 to TRBJ2-1; 10 bases are a match to TRBD1. There are 15 residues in the CDR3. Per germline, CDR1 MNHEY and CDR2 SVGEGT. V gave up 5 bases and J gave up 6 bases; unmatched junction bases: 7. The CDR3 nucleotides read TGTGCCAGCAGTGGACAGGGGGTGGATATCAATGAGCAGTTCTTC. Translation gives CASSGQGVDINEQFF.

V and J are TRBV19 and TRBJ1-4, with no clear D. Trimming took off 7 bases at V and 5 bases at J, with 14 bases between the two ends. The V gene's germline CDR1 is LNHDA and CDR2 SQIVND (reference sequence). The CDR3 is made up of 14 amino acids. The CDR3 nucleotides are TGTGCCAGTACCAACCTCCGGGAAAATGAAAAACTGTTTTTT. This translates into CASTNLRENEKLFF.

The chain carries TRBV6-5 and TRBJ2-3; a possible D gene is TRBD1 (5 bases). With 5 bases removed from V and 2 bases from J, the gap between germline ends came to 11 bases. This CDR3 is 14 amino acids long. The germline CDR1 and CDR2 sequences are MNHEY and SVGAGI. The chain's CDR3 is CASSQRQPTDTQYF. The CDR3 DNA sequence: TGTGCCAGCAGTCAAAGACAGCCCACAGATACGCAGTATTTT.

This sequence joins TRBV7-9 and TRBJ2-2; maybe TRBD2 (5 bases). Trimming cost V 5 bases and J 6 bases, with 13 bases left between them. CDR3 length: 14 amino acids. Looked up from germline, CDR1 is SEHNR and CDR2 is FQNEAQ (reference sequence). CDR3: CASSRELVAGELFF. Here the CDR3 DNA reads TGTGCCAGCAGCAGAGAACTAGTTGCCGGGGAGCTGTTTTTT.

This clone was detected a few times. The chain has TRBV7-3 and TRBJ2-5, with D tentatively TRBD1 (6 bases). Germline V gene lookup returns CDR1 SGHTA and CDR2 FQGTGA. Trimming took off 2 bases at V and 4 bases at J, with 8 bases between the two ends. This CDR3 contains 13 residues. The CDR3 spells CASSLSGVETQYF. The CDR3 DNA follows: TGTGCCAGCAGCTTATCAGGGGTAGAGACCCAGTACTTC. Drawing the rest from reference TRBV7-3 and TRBJ2-5, the complete variable domain is GAGVSQTPSNKVTEKGKYVELRCDPISGHTALYWYRQSLGQGPEFLIYFQGTGAADDSGLPNDRFFAVRPEGSVSTLKIQRTERGDSAVYLCASSLSGVETQYFGPGTRLLVL.

The V call is TRBV10-1, the J call TRBJ2-7; 11 bases agree with TRBD2. Trimming removed 4 bases from V and 4 bases from J; junction bases left unmatched: 3. CDR3 length equals 14 residues. Germline CDR1 and CDR2: WNHNN and SYGVQD (reference sequence). The CDR3 nucleotides read TGCGCCAGCAGTGCCGGGACTAGCGGTTACGAGCAGTACTTC. It yields the protein CASSAGTSGYEQYF.

This clone was seen once. The chain recombines TRBV7-2 with TRBJ2-5, with 7 bases that match TRBD1. The CDR3 sequence is 13 residues long. V lost 6 bases, J lost 5 bases, and 6 bases stayed unmatched. Looked up from germline, CDR1 is SGHTA and CDR2 is FQGNSA. Here the CDR3 DNA reads TGTGCCAGCAGACGACAGGGAGTCGAGACCCAGTACTTC. Protein sequence: CASRRQGVETQYF.

This clone appeared a single time. V gene TRBV6-5 combines with J gene TRBJ1-1, with a possible D match to TRBD1 (6 bases). V dropped 2 bases and J dropped 0 bases, with 7 bases sitting between them. Germline V gene data show CDR1 as MNHEY and CDR2 as SVGAGI. This CDR3 spans 14 amino acids. The CDR3 DNA is TGTGCCAGCAGTTACAGGGGGATGAACACTGAAGCTTTCTTT. Its protein is CASSYRGMNTEAFF.

The chain couples TRBV3-1 (or the pseudogene TRBV3-2) to TRBJ2-5, with D hard to call. CDR1 and CDR2 (germline): LGHDT, YNNKEL (reference sequence). V gave up 6 bases and J gave up 2 bases, with 4 bases separating them. This CDR3 is built from 11 residues. CDR3: CASRTQETQYF. In DNA, the CDR3 is TGTGCCAGCAGAACTCAAGAGACCCAGTACTTC.

In nucleotides, the CDR3 is TGTGCCAGCAGCATAGGAACTTTTAGCTCCTACGAGCAGTACTTC. Translating it yields CASSIGTFSSYEQYF. V and J are TRBV7-2 and TRBJ2-7; D gene uncertain. Germline-derived CDR1 and CDR2 are SGHTA and FQGNSA. The CDR3 spans 15 residues. Trimming removed 5 bases at V and 0 bases at J, with 14 bases between.